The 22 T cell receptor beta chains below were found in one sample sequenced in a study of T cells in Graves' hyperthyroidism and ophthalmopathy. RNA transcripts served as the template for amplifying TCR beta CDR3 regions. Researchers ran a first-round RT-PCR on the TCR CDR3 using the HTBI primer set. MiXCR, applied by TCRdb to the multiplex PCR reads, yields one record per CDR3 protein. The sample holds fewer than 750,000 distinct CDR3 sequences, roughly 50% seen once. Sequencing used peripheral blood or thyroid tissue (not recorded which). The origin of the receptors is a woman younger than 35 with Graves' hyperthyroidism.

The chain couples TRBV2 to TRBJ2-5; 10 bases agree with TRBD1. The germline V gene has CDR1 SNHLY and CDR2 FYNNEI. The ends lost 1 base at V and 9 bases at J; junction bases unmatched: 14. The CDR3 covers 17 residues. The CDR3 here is CASSEGDRGLHGQPQYF. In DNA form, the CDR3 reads TGTGCCAGCAGTGAAGGCGACAGGGGGCTCCATGGTCAGCCCCAGTACTTC.

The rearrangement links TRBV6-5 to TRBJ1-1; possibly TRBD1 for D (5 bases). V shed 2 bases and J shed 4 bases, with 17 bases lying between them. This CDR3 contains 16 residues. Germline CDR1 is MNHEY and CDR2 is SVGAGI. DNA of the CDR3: TGTGCCAGCAGTTACCCCCCCGCGGGGGGAATCACTGAAGCTTTCTTT. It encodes CASSYPPAGGITEAFF.

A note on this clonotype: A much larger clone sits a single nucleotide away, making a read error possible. CDR3 nucleotide sequence: TGTGCCAGCAGTGTAGTTGCGGAACAAGACGGCGAGCAGTACTTC. Residues: CASSVVAEQDGEQYF. The rearrangement joins TRBV12-3 or TRBV12-4 to TRBJ2-7; D gene unclear. V lost 5 bases and J 6 bases, leaving 20 bases between the germline ends. The CDR3 spans 15 residues.

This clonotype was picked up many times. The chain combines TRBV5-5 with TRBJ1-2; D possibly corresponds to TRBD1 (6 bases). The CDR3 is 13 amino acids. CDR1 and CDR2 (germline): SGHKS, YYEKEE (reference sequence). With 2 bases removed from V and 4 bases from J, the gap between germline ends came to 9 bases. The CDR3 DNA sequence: TGTGCCAGCAGCTTCACAGGGCCCTATGGCTACACCTTC. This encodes CASSFTGPYGYTF.

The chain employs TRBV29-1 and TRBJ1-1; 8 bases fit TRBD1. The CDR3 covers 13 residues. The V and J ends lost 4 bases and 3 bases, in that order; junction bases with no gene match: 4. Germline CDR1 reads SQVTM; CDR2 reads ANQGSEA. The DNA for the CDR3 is TGCAGCGTTGGTGGGACAGGCCACACTGAAGCTTTCTTT. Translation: CSVGGTGHTEAFF.

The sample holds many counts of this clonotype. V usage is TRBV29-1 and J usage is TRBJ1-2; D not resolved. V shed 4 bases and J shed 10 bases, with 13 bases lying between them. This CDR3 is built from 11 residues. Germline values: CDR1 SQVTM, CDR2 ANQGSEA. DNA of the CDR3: TGCAGCGTTGCACTGGGAGGTGACTACACCTTC. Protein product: CSVALGGDYTF.

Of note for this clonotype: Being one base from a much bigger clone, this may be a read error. CDR3: CASSLVGPRANVLTF. DNA for the CDR3: TGTGCCAGCAGTTTAGTGGGTCCTAGGGCCAACGTCCTGACTTTC. This chain joins TRBV2 and TRBJ2-6, with D unresolved. Germline V gene lookup returns CDR1 SNHLY and CDR2 FYNNEI. V lost 5 bases to trimming and J lost 5 bases, with 13 bases between them. This CDR3 region has 15 residues.

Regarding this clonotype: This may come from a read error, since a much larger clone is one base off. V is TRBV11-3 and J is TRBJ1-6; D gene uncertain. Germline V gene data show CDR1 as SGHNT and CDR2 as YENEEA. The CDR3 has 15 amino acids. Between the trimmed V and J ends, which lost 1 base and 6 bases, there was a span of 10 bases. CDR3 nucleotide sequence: TGTGCCAGCAGCTTAGGGGTAGCCCGTAATTCACCCCTCCACTTT. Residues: CASSLGVARNSPLHF. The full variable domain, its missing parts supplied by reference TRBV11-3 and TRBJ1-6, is EAGVVQSPRYKIIEKKQPVAFWCNPISGHNTLYWYLQNLGQGPELLIRYENEEAVDDSQLPKDRFSAERLKGVDSTLKIQPAELGDSAVYLCASSLGVARNSPLHFGNGTRLTVT.

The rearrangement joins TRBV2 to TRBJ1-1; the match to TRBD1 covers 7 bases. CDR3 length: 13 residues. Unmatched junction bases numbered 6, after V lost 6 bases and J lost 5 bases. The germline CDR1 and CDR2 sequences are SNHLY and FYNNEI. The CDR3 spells CASRSQGYTEAFF. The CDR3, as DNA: TGTGCCAGCAGGTCACAGGGGTATACTGAAGCTTTCTTT.

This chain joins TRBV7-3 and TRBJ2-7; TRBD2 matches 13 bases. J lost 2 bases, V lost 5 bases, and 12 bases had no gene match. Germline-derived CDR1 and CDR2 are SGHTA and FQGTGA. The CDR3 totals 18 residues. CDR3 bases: TGTGCCAGCAGCCCTCCCACCGGGACTAGCGGGAAGACCTACGAGCAGTACTTC. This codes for CASSPPTGTSGKTYEQYF.

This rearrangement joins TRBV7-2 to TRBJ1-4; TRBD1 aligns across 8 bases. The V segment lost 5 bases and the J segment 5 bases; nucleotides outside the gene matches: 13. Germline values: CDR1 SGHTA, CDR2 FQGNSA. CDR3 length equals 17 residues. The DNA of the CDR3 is TGTGCCAGCAGCACTCGGACAGGGAGGGGGAACAATGAAAAACTGTTTTTT. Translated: CASSTRTGRGNNEKLFF. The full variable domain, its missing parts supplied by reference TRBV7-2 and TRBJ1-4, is GAGVSQSPSNKVTEKGKDVELRCDPISGHTALYWYRQSLGQGLEFLIYFQGNSAPDKSGLPSDRFSAERTGGSVSTLTIQRTQQEDSAVYLCASSTRTGRGNNEKLFFGSGTQLSVL.

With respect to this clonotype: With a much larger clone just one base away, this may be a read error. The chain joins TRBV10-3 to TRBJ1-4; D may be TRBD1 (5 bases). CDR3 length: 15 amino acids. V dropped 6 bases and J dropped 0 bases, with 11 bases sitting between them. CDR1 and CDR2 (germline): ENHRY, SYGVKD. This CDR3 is CAISLTGSTNEKLFF. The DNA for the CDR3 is TGTGCCATCAGCCTAACAGGTTCAACTAATGAAAAACTGTTTTTT.

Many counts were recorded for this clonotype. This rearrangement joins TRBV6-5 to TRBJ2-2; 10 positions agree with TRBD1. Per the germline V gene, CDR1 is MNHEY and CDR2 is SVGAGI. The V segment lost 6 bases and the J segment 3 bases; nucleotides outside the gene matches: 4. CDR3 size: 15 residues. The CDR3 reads CASRVGTGDTGELFF. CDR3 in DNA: TGTGCCAGCAGAGTGGGGACAGGGGACACCGGGGAGCTGTTTTTT.

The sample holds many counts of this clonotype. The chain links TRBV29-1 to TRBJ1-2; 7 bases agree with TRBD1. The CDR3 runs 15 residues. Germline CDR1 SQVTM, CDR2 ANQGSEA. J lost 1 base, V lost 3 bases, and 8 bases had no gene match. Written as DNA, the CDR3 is TGCAGCGTTGAGTTGGGACAGCTCGGTAACTATGGCTACACCTTC. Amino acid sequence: CSVELGQLGNYGYTF.

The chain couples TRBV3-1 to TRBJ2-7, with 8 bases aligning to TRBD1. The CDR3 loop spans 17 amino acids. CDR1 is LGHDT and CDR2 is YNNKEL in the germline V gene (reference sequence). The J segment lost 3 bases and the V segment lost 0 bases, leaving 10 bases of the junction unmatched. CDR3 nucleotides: TGTGCCAGCAGCCAAGATAGGCAGGGGGCGAATCACTACGAGCAGTACTTC. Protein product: CASSQDRQGANHYEQYF.

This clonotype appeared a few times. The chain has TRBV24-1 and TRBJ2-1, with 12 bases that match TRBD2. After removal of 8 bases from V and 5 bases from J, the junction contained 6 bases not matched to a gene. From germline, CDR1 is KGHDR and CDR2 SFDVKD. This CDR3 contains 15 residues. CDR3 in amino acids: CATTARTSGDNEQFF. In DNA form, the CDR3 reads TGTGCCACCACAGCCAGGACTAGCGGGGACAATGAGCAGTTCTTC.

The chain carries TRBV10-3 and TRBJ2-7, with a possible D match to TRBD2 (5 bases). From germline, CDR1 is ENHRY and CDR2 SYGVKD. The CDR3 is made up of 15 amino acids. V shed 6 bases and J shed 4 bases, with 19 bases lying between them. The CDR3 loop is CAISLLAERGYEQYF. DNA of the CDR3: TGTGCCATCAGCTTGCTGGCGGAACGAGGGTACGAGCAGTACTTC.

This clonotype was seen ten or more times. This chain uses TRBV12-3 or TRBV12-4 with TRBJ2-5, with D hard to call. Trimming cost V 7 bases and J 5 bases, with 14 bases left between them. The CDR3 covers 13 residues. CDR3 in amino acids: CASTHVSLETQYF. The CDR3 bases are TGTGCCAGCACCCACGTTTCCCTGGAGACCCAGTACTTC.

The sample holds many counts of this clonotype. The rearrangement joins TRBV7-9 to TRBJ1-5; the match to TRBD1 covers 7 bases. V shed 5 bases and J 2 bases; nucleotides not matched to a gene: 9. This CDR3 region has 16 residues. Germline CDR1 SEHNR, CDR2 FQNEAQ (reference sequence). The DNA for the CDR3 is TGTGCCAGCAGCCCCGGACAGGTTAACGGCAATCAGCCCCAGCATTTT. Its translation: CASSPGQVNGNQPQHF.

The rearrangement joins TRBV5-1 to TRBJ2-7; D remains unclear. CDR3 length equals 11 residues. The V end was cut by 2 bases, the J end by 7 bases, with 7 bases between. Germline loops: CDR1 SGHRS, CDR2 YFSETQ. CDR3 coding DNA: TGCGCCAGCAGCTTCGATGCAGAGCAGTACTTC. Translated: CASSFDAEQYF. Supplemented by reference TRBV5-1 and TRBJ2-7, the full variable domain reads KAGVTQTPRYLIKTRGQQVTLSCSPISGHRSVSWYQQTPGQGLQFLFEYFSETQRNKGNFPGRFSGRQFSNSRSEMNVSTLELGDSALYLCASSFDAEQYFGPGTRLTVT.

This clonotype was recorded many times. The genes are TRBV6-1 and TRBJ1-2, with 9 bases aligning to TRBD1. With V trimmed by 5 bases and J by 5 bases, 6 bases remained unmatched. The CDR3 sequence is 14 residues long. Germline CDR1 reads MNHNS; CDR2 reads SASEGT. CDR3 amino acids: CASSPLGTGYGYTF. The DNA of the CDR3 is TGTGCCAGCAGTCCCCTGGGGACAGGGTATGGCTACACCTTC.

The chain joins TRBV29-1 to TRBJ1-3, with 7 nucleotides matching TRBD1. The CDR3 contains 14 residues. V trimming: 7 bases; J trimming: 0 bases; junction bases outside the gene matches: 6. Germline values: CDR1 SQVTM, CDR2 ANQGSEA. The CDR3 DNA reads TGCAGCGCAGGACAGGCTAGCTCTGGAAACACCATATATTTT. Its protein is CSAGQASSGNTIYF.